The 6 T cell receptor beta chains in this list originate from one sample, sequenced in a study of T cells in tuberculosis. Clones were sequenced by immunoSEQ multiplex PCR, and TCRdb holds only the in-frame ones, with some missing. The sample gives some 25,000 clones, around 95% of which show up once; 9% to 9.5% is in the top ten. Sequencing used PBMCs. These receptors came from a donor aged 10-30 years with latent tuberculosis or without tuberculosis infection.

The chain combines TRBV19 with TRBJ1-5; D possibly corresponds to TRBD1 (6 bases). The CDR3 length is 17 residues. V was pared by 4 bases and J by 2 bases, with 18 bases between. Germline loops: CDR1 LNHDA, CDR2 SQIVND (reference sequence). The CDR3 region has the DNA TGTGCCAGTAGTACCGGTAGGGGAGGGGGGCGCAATCAGCCCCAGCATTTT. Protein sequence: CASSTGRGGGRNQPQHF.

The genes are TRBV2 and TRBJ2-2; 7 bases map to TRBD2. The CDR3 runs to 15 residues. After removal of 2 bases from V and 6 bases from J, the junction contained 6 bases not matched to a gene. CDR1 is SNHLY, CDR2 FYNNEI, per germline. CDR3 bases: TGTGCCAGCAGTGAAACGGGGGGAGGTGCCGGGGAGCTGTTTTTT. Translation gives CASSETGGGAGELFF.

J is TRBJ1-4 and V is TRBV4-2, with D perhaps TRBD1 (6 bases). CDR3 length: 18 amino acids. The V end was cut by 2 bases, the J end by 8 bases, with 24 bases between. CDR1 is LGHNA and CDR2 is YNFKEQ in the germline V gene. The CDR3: CASSQYVTGMYTREKLFF. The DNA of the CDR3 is TGTGCCAGCAGCCAATACGTCACAGGGATGTACACGAGGGAAAAACTGTTTTTT.

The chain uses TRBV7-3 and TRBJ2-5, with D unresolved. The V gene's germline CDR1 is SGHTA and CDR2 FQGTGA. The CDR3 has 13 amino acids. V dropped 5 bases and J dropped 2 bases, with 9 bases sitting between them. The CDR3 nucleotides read TGTGCCAGCAGCCGCACGGTGCAAGAGACCCAGTACTTC. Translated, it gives CASSRTVQETQYF.

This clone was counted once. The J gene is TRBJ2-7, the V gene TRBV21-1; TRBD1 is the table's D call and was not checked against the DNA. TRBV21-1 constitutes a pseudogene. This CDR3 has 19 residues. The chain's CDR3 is CASSKERTAVLGATYEQYV. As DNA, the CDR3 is TGTGCCAGCAGCAAAGAGAGGACTGCTGTTTTGGGGGCCACCTACGAGCAGTACGTC.

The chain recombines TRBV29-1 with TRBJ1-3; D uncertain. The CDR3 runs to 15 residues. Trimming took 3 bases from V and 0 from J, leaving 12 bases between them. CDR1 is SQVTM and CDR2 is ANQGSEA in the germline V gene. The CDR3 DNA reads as TGCAGCGTTGAGCGGCCCAGTGTCTCTGGAAACACCATATATTTT. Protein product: CSVERPSVSGNTIYF.